The T cell receptor (beta chain) under discussion was sequenced for a study of beta chain features in type 1 diabetes (dated by TCRdb to about 2018). The study in broad terms: No differences in mean age, gender distribution, total cell number or subset yield were found between patients and healthy donors. Regulatory and stem cell-like memory subsets were isolated from only 8 patients and about eight healthy donors, whereas naive and central memory subsets came from all 30 or so donors. The study compared the TCRB repertoires of sorted circulating CD4+ T cell subsets in recently diagnosed type 1 diabetes patients with those in matched healthy donors. A total of some 100,000,000 sorted cells were examined across all samples, and a strong correlation was observed between cell number per subset and RNA yield.

Sequences SEHNR (CDR1) and FQNEAQ (CDR2) are obtained from the germline V gene (reference sequence). Trimming removed 1 base from V and 4 bases from J, leaving 11 bases between the germline ends. The CDR3 measures 14 amino acids from cysteine to phenylalanine. Just the 42-base CDR3 DNA is kept, in frame starting at base 1. Beyond this particular receptor, the publication reports: PCR may preferentially amplify shorter templates, but because patient and control samples were amplified and corrected together, any resulting skew would affect both groups equally. Fewer insertions and more nucleotide deletions at VDJ recombination sites were observed in patients with type 1 diabetes, implying thymic rearrangement abnormalities. The naive, central memory and regulatory TCRB repertoires appeared to resemble one another more closely among patients than among healthy donors. In all four CD4+ subsets, TCRB CDR3 length was moderately but significantly shorter in type 1 diabetes patients. Sequencing cDNA rather than genomic DNA could over-represent highly expressing activated cells, although activation and CD3 levels did not differ between groups. Only small numbers of individuals were included in the HLA sub-analyses, which left unresolved whether HLA type had any influence on TCRB rearrangement.

Notes on this clone: Its antigen has not been determined. Base qualities are not at hand, and no much larger clone is one base apart.

Each donor gave one peripheral blood draw, averaging approximately 0.11 L, which was collected into heparinised tubes. A BD FACSAria II was used to sort naive, central memory, regulatory and stem cell-like memory CD4+ T cells with a panel that included CD45RO, CCR7, CD25, CD127, CD95 and CD27. Purity was above 95% for every sorted population. PBMCs were isolated right away by Lymphoprep density gradient centrifugation and were stained directly, without culture. So that batch effects would be minimized, each experiment stained and sorted samples in pairs, pairing one healthy donor with one patient. The entire isolated RNA was reverse transcribed using the High Capacity cDNA Reverse Transcription Kit, and thus expressed TCRB transcripts were sequenced. Deep immunoSEQ sequencing was applied to naive, central memory and regulatory T cell samples, giving an average of roughly 3.5 million total reads per sample. Sorted cells were lysed in RLT buffer and RNA was extracted with DNase-treated RNeasy Micro or Mini kits, depending on cell number. To prevent cross-contamination, every cell subset was processed on its own, while patient and healthy donor samples were processed together. The immunoSEQ multiplex PCR was used to amplify TCRB sequences from cDNA, yielding 87-bp fragments that span the CDR3 region. Amplicons were sequenced on the Illumina HiSeq platform. Under the source paper's analysis protocol: Synthetic template baselines were used to correct PCR bias computationally, reads within Hamming distance 2 were collapsed, and singletons that could not be merged were discarded. Reads were aligned to IMGT to assign V, D and J genes, CDR3 length, and insertions or deletions at six rearrangement sites. Clonotype counts were normalized to sorted cell number within each subset before computing true diversity and Gini coefficients with the tcR R package. Repertoire sharing was quantified using the overlap coefficient calculated on TCRB nucleotide sequences. Out-of-frame TCRB sequences from naive cells were analyzed to stand in for the pre-selection repertoire. TCRdb provides this immuneACCESS table in a form limited to in-frame rearrangements. Some clones are lacking; in checked studies, under half of them reflect an unresolved V gene, and why the rest are absent is not known. V and J calls and clone size are those listed in that table; D and trimming were worked out from the DNA. The sample data list 310,000 or so clones, and 11% of these were observed just once. Just over 0.015% of the sample is held by the ten biggest clonotypes.

The sequence links TRBV7-9 to TRBJ2-7; no D gene call is confident. The sequencing sample was made of naive CD4+ T cells from blood. Taken with the paper, the label for cell subset or site translates to: true naive CD4+ T cells. This TCR came from a woman in her twenties or thirties in good health. The CDR3 here reads CASSLDVAAYEQYF. The DNA sequence is as follows: TGTGCCAGCAGCTTAGATGTGGCCGCTTACGAGCAGTACTTC.